This is a list of T cell receptor beta chains from one sample in a study of identical twins. TCRdb analysed the 5' RACE reads with MiXCR anew, one entry per CDR3 protein. The top ten clones hold about 9% of a sample with about 200,000 distinct CDR3 sequences, roughly a tenth of them seen once. The sequencing input was memory T cells sorted from blood. Source of these receptors: a man aged 45 to 65 in good health. The CDR3 runs from the conserved cysteine through the conserved F or W. The order of the fields is D gene, clone size, J gene, V gene, CDR3 protein, CDR3 DNA. D genes are given only for firm matches. Size values are once, few and many counts, or a class for expanded clones, and some rows have none.

- many TRBJ2-1 TRBV9 CASSAFGAYNEQFF TGTGCCAGCAGCGCATTCGGGGCGTACAATGAGCAGTTCTTC
TRBD1 - TRBJ2-7 TRBV5-6 CASTRDGQGAYEQYF TGTGCCAGCACCCGTGACGGGCAGGGGGCTTACGAGCAGTACTTC
- medium-sized TRBJ2-5 TRBV7-2 CASSRILRETQYF TGTGCCAGCAGCCGGATCCTGCGGGAGACCCAGTACTTC
- many TRBJ2-5 TRBV20-1 CSAREAGAGKTQYF TGCAGTGCTAGAGAAGCCGGGGCGGGAAAGACCCAGTACTTC
- few TRBJ1-1 TRBV29-1 CSVSPQGNTEAFF TGCAGCGTCTCCCCACAGGGGAACACTGAAGCTTTCTTT
- many TRBJ2-3 TRBV7-2 CASSARWGDTQYF TGTGCCAGCAGCGCCAGGTGGGGAGATACGCAGTATTTT
- many TRBJ1-2 TRBV6-1 CASRTRTTANYGYTF TGTGCCAGCAGAACCCGAACGACGGCAAACTATGGCTACACCTTC
- few TRBJ2-7 TRBV5-5 CASSFLQDHYEQYF TGTGCCAGCAGCTTTCTACAGGATCACTACGAGCAGTACTTC
- few TRBJ2-1 TRBV6-2/TRBV6-3 CASSGTTNYNEQFF TGTGCCAGCTCCGGGACAACGAACTACAATGAGCAGTTCTTC
- - TRBJ2-1 TRBV20-1 CSARRDFNNEQFF TGCAGTGCTAGGAGGGACTTCAACAATGAGCAGTTCTTC
- many TRBJ2-7 TRBV20-1 CSARATGRTYEQYF TGCAGTGCTAGAGCAACGGGGCGAACCTACGAGCAGTACTTC
TRBD1 - TRBJ1-5 TRBV19 CASSIFGTGVLPQPQHF TGTGCCAGTAGTATTTTTGGGACAGGGGTTCTCCCTCAGCCCCAGCATTTT
TRBD2 many TRBJ2-2 TRBV7-6 CASSPRLAANTGELFF TGTGCCAGCAGCCCGAGACTAGCGGCGAACACCGGGGAGCTGTTTTTT
TRBD2 few TRBJ2-1 TRBV6-5 CASSYPRTSGSSSYNEQFF TGTGCCAGCAGTTACCCCCGGACTAGCGGGAGTAGCTCCTACAATGAGCAGTTCTTC
- - TRBJ2-5 TRBV29-1 CSVEAGTQYF TGCAGCGTTGAGGCGGGGACCCAGTACTTC
- many TRBJ2-4 TRBV7-8 CASSLGQGLNIQYF TGTGCCAGCAGCTTAGGGCAGGGGCTGAACATTCAGTACTTC
TRBD2 many TRBJ2-7 TRBV4-2 CASSQVGGTRPYEQYF TGTGCCAGCAGCCAAGTAGGCGGGACTAGGCCCTACGAGCAGTACTTC
- many TRBJ2-5 TRBV14 CASSRRLEGETQYF TGTGCCAGCAGCCGGCGACTGGAAGGGGAGACCCAGTACTTC
- - TRBJ1-5 TRBV7-2 CASSPDSNSNQPQHF TGTGCCAGCAGCCCGGACAGTAATAGCAATCAGCCCCAGCATTTT
- many TRBJ2-7 TRBV5-1 CASSKQGITYEQYF TGCGCCAGCAGTAAGCAGGGGATCACCTACGAGCAGTACTTC
TRBD2 - TRBJ2-5 TRBV29-1 CSGAQREGETQYF TGCAGCGGGGCCCAGCGGGAGGGAGAGACCCAGTACTTC
TRBD2 many TRBJ2-5 TRBV7-2 CASSLTAGASQETQYF TGTGCCAGCAGCTTAACAGCGGGAGCGTCCCAAGAGACCCAGTACTTC
- many TRBJ2-3 TRBV7-2 CASGQGTDTQYF TGTGCCAGCGGGCAGGGAACCGATACGCAGTATTTT
TRBD2 few TRBJ2-3 TRBV5-1 CASRAEDGGVAGTDTQYF TGCGCCAGCAGAGCTGAGGACGGGGGGGTTGCAGGCACAGATACGCAGTATTTT